These 27 T cell receptor beta chains share one sample of origin, sequenced in a study of cytomegalovirus exposure and HLA in healthy donors. Sequenced by immunoSEQ multiplex PCR; TCRdb stores in-frame clones only, minus some. The sample shows under 250,000 clones, 70% to 90% of them seen only once. Sequencing was done on a sample of PBMCs. The source is a woman aged 18-29 years in good health and CMV-seronegative.

This clone has just a few counts. The chain has TRBV9 and TRBJ2-3, with 8 bases lining up with TRBD2. Trimming cost V 4 bases and J 2 bases; bases outside gene matches: 6. Germline V gives CDR1 SGDLS, CDR2 YYNGEE. The CDR3 is made up of 15 amino acids. The CDR3 protein is CASSFTSGYTDTQYF. CDR3 coding DNA: TGTGCCAGCAGCTTCACTAGCGGATACACAGATACGCAGTATTTT.

This clone was recorded once. The V call is TRBV4-1, the J call TRBJ1-1, with D possibly being TRBD1 (5 bases). Trimming stripped 3 bases from V and 4 bases from J, with 24 bases between. Germline V lookup: CDR1 MGHRA, CDR2 YSYEKL. This CDR3 comprises 18 residues. As DNA, the CDR3 is TGCGCCAGCAGCCAGCCCGGGACCGGGAGGGGCTCGGGCACTGAAGCTTTCTTT. This translates into CASSQPGTGRGSGTEAFF.

The rearrangement links TRBV28 to TRBJ1-2; the match to TRBD1 covers 7 bases. CDR3 length equals 15 residues. With V trimmed by 2 bases and J by 4 bases, 7 bases remained unmatched. Germline CDR1 and CDR2: MDHEN and SYDVKM. The CDR3 is CASSLTYRGGYGYTF. The CDR3, as DNA: TGTGCCAGCAGTTTAACGTACAGGGGCGGCTATGGCTACACCTTC.

The V call is TRBV15, the J call TRBJ1-2; 7 bases are shared with TRBD1. The CDR3 length is 20 residues. Germline values: CDR1 LNHNV, CDR2 YYDKDF (reference sequence). Trimming removed 0 bases from V and 4 bases from J; junction bases left unmatched: 20. DNA for the CDR3: TGTGCCACCAGCAGAGAGGGGCTGGGCAGGGGGTTAAGGTCGGGCTATGGCTACACCTTC. Residues: CATSREGLGRGLRSGYGYTF. The full variable domain, its missing parts supplied by reference TRBV15 and TRBJ1-2, is DAMVIQNPRYQVTQFGKPVTLSCSQTLNHNVMYWYQQKSSQAPKLLFHYYDKDFNNEADTPDNFQSRRPNTSFCFLDIRSPGLGDTAMYLCATSREGLGRGLRSGYGYTFGSGTRLTVV.

The V and J genes are TRBV2 and TRBJ2-1; D is perhaps TRBD1 (6 bases). The CDR3 sequence is 13 residues long. V was pared by 4 bases and J by 3 bases, with 7 bases between. The germline gives CDR1 SNHLY, CDR2 FYNNEI. CDR3: CASSARGYNEQFF. CDR3 bases: TGTGCCAGCAGTGCCAGGGGCTACAATGAGCAGTTCTTC.

The V call is TRBV6-5, the J call TRBJ1-5; D gene unclear. This CDR3 spans 15 amino acids. Germline V lookup: CDR1 MNHEY, CDR2 SVGAGI. The germline V and J ends were trimmed by 6 bases and 0 bases, with 12 bases remaining between them. The CDR3 is CASRRTGNSNQPQHF. The CDR3 nucleotides read TGTGCCAGCAGGAGGACGGGCAATAGCAATCAGCCCCAGCATTTT.

V and J are TRBV6-5 and TRBJ2-3; the D is unclear. The CDR3 totals 16 residues. The V gene's germline CDR1 is MNHEY and CDR2 SVGAGI. V was shortened by 0 bases and J by 0 bases, with 10 bases between the two germline ends. CDR3 DNA: TGTGCCAGCAGTTACTCGATCCCTGACAGCACAGATACGCAGTATTTT. This translates into CASSYSIPDSTDTQYF.

The chain's CDR3 is CAIRGGGPNSNEQFF. The CDR3 coding sequence is TGTGCCATCCGGGGAGGGGGGCCGAATTCCAATGAGCAGTTCTTC. The chain links TRBV6-6 to TRBJ2-1, with TRBD2 as a possible D gene (7 bases). The CDR3 length is 15 residues. Per the germline V gene, CDR1 is MNHNY and CDR2 is SVGAGI (reference sequence). The V gene lost 10 bases and the J gene lost 6 bases, with 22 bases spanning the gap.

This sequence joins TRBV5-1 and TRBJ2-1, with TRBD1 matching over 7 bases. The germline gives CDR1 SGHRS, CDR2 YFSETQ. With 0 bases clipped from V and 3 bases from J, the junction kept 6 bases outside the gene matches. This CDR3 has 16 residues. CDR3: CASSLDRGQVYNEQFF. The CDR3 bases are TGCGCCAGCAGCTTGGACAGGGGCCAAGTCTACAATGAGCAGTTCTTC. The full variable domain, completed using reference TRBV5-1 and TRBJ2-1, is KAGVTQTPRYLIKTRGQQVTLSCSPISGHRSVSWYQQTPGQGLQFLFEYFSETQRNKGNFPGRFSGRQFSNSRSEMNVSTLELGDSALYLCASSLDRGQVYNEQFFGPGTRLTVL.

The V and J genes are TRBV6-5 and TRBJ1-6, with D unresolved. Per germline, CDR1 MNHEY and CDR2 SVGAGI. V was shortened by 0 bases and J by 13 bases, with 10 bases between the two germline ends. The CDR3 is 13 residues long. The CDR3 sequence: CASSYSRSSPLHF. The CDR3 region has the DNA TGTGCCAGCAGTTACTCGAGGTCGTCGCCCCTCCACTTT.

This rearrangement joins TRBV5-1 to TRBJ2-7; 9 bases fit TRBD2. The junction had 5 bases not matched to a gene; V was cut back by 3 bases and J by 4 bases. Germline lookup yields CDR1 SGHRS and CDR2 YFSETQ. The CDR3 covers 14 residues. The CDR3 protein is CASSYSGSSYEQYF. The CDR3 nucleotides are TGCGCCAGCAGCTATAGCGGGAGCTCGTACGAGCAGTACTTC.

This rearrangement joins TRBV2 to TRBJ2-3, with TRBD1 as a possible D gene (5 bases). Trimming removed 7 bases from V and 1 base from J, with 15 bases in between. The CDR3 is 15 amino acids. The V gene's germline CDR1 is SNHLY and CDR2 FYNNEI. CDR3 in amino acids: CASNGPTVGTDTQYF. The DNA of the CDR3 is TGTGCCAGCAACGGTCCGACAGTGGGCACAGATACGCAGTATTTT.

This clone was seen a few times. The chain has TRBV4-1 and TRBJ2-7, with TRBD2 matching 7 bases. This CDR3 contains 17 residues. In germline, CDR1 is MGHRA, CDR2 YSYEKL. J lost 0 bases, V lost 4 bases, and 12 bases had no gene match. CDR3 region: CASSPPGMSGTSYEQYF. DNA of the CDR3: TGCGCCAGCAGCCCCCCCGGTATGAGCGGGACCTCCTACGAGCAGTACTTC.

The chain carries TRBV5-1 and TRBJ2-2; perhaps TRBD1 as D (6 bases). The CDR3 is 16 amino acids. The germline V gene has CDR1 SGHRS and CDR2 YFSETQ. V was pared by 4 bases and J by 5 bases, with 18 bases between. CDR3 nucleotides: TGCGCCAGCAGCCCCGTAGGACAGCCGAGGACCGGGGAGCTGTTTTTT. It translates to CASSPVGQPRTGELFF.

J is TRBJ2-3 and V is TRBV9, with a weak D call TRBD2 (6 bases). V was trimmed by 4 bases and J by 2 bases, leaving 14 bases between them. This CDR3 region has 15 residues. Germline assignment: CDR1 SGDLS and CDR2 YYNGEE. The CDR3 loop is CASSPLGGNTDTQYF. Written as DNA, the CDR3 is TGTGCCAGCAGCCCCCTCGGAGGGAACACAGATACGCAGTATTTT.

The chain recombines TRBV7-8 with TRBJ1-1; the D is unclear. The CDR3 length is 15 residues. V lost 6 bases and J lost 0, with 14 bases in between. Germline CDR1 SGHVS, CDR2 FQNEAQ. CDR3: CASRPDGGMNTEAFF. CDR3 nucleotides: TGTGCCAGCAGACCCGACGGCGGGATGAACACTGAAGCTTTCTTT.

The gene calls are TRBV4-1 and TRBJ2-3, with a tentative D call TRBD2 (5 bases). V was trimmed by 1 base and J by 6 bases, leaving 11 bases between them. CDR1 and CDR2 (germline): MGHRA, YSYEKL. This CDR3 has 14 amino acids. The CDR3 DNA is TGCGCCAGCAGCCAAGGTAGGAGGTTCGATACGCAGTATTTT. This translates into CASSQGRRFDTQYF.

V usage is TRBV5-1 and J usage is TRBJ2-2; no reliable D call. Germline CDR1 SGHRS, CDR2 YFSETQ. The V end was cut by 1 base, the J end by 7 bases, with 11 bases between. This CDR3 has 14 amino acids. The CDR3 reads CASSLMSSNGELFF. The CDR3 DNA reads as TGCGCCAGCAGCTTGATGTCATCTAACGGGGAGCTGTTTTTT.

The chain recombines TRBV9 with TRBJ1-2, with D hard to call. Trimming took off 4 bases at V and 4 bases at J, with 14 bases between the two ends. The CDR3 has 14 amino acids. CDR1 and CDR2 from the germline V gene are SGDLS and YYNGEE. The CDR3 is CASSSDTKGYGYTF. CDR3 coding DNA: TGTGCCAGCAGCTCCGACACAAAAGGCTATGGCTACACCTTC.

This sequence joins TRBV6-1 and TRBJ2-3, with D unclear. The CDR3 is 15 residues long. The V gene's germline CDR1 is MNHNS and CDR2 SASEGT. Trimming removed 6 bases from V and 0 bases from J, with 13 bases in between. DNA for the CDR3: TGTGCCAGCAGGGTGCGCAGAGCCAGCACAGATACGCAGTATTTT. Protein product: CASRVRRASTDTQYF.

V and J are TRBV7-8 and TRBJ1-5, with D tentatively TRBD1 (5 bases). V was shortened by 2 bases and J by 0 bases, with 17 bases between the two germline ends. The CDR3 contains 18 residues. The V gene's germline CDR1 is SGHVS and CDR2 FQNEAQ. DNA for the CDR3: TGTGCCAGCAGCTTAAATGGCGGGACGGGGTTTAGCAATCAGCCCCAGCATTTT. Protein sequence: CASSLNGGTGFSNQPQHF.

The chain has TRBV7-3 and TRBJ1-5; no clear D. Germline V gives CDR1 SGHTA, CDR2 FQGTGA. The CDR3 sequence is 15 residues long. The germline V and J ends were trimmed by 3 bases and 9 bases, with 18 bases remaining between them. Written as DNA, the CDR3 is TGTGCCAGCAGCTTCGTCAACGATAATCGGCCGCCCCAGCATTTT. Its translation: CASSFVNDNRPPQHF.

V and J are TRBV27 and TRBJ1-5, with TRBD1 identical over 9 bases. V shed 7 bases, J shed 6 bases, and the junction held 10 bases outside the gene matches. Germline CDR1 MNHEY, CDR2 SMNVEV (reference sequence). The CDR3 is 15 residues long. CDR3 nucleotide sequence: TGTGCCAGCAACCCCCGCGGGGACAGGGCTCAGCCCCAGCATTTT. This gives the protein CASNPRGDRAQPQHF.

The chain links TRBV27 to TRBJ2-7; 7 bases map to TRBD2. V dropped 5 bases and J dropped 2; count of bases not matched to a gene: 6. The CDR3 runs 14 residues. The V gene's germline CDR1 is MNHEY and CDR2 SMNVEV (reference sequence). In DNA, the CDR3 is TGTGCCAGCAGTATCGACAGCGGGGCCTACGAGCAGTACTTC. Translation gives CASSIDSGAYEQYF.

V is TRBV30 and J is TRBJ1-2; D is undetermined. The CDR3 length is 13 residues. The germline V gene has CDR1 GTSNPN and CDR2 SVGIG (reference sequence). With 2 bases removed from V and 2 bases from J, the gap between germline ends came to 9 bases. CDR3 sequence: CAWSSLPNYGYTF. Written as DNA, the CDR3 is TGTGCCTGGAGTAGCTTACCCAACTATGGCTACACCTTC.

This rearrangement joins TRBV28 to TRBJ1-2; 8 bases match TRBD1. Germline trimming cut 6 bases from V and 4 bases from J; bases unmatched to any gene: 7. CDR1 MDHEN and CDR2 SYDVKM come from the germline V gene. The CDR3 has 14 residues. CDR3: CASRLDRVGYGYTF. The CDR3 coding sequence is TGTGCCAGCAGACTGGACAGGGTTGGCTATGGCTACACCTTC.

V gene TRBV5-1 combines with J gene TRBJ2-7; D is unresolved. CDR3 length: 11 residues. Germline CDR1 reads SGHRS; CDR2 reads YFSETQ. The ends were cut back, 3 bases at V and 7 bases at J, with 8 bases in the middle. Written as DNA, the CDR3 is TGCGCCAGCAGCTATGGTCAGGAGCAGTACTTC. It encodes CASSYGQEQYF.